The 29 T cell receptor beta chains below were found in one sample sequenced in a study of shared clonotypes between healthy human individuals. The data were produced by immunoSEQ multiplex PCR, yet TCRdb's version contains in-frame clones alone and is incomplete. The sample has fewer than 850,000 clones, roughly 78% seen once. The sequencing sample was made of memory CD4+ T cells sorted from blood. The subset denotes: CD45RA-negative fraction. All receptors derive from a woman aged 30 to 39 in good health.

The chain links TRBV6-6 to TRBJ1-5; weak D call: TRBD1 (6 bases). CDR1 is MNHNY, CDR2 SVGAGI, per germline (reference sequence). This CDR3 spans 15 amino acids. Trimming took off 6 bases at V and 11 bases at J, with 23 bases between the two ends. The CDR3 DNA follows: TGTGCCAGCAGCTTGGCCCGGGACACCGTATGGGCCCAGCATTTT. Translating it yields CASSLARDTVWAQHF.

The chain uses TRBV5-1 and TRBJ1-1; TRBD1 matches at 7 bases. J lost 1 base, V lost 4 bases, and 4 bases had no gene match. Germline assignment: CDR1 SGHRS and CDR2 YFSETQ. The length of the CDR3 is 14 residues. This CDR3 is CASSGDRENTEAFF. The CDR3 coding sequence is TGCGCCAGCAGCGGAGACAGGGAGAACACTGAAGCTTTCTTT.

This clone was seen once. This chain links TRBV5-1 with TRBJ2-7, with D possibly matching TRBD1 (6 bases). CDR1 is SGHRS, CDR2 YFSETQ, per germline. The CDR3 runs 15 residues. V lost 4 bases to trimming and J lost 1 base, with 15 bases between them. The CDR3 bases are TGCGCCAGCAGCCCCTGGGACACGGCTTCCTACGAGCAGTACTTC. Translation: CASSPWDTASYEQYF.

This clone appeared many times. This CDR3 reads CASSSALRKPTYEQYF. The CDR3 DNA reads TGTGCCAGCAGCTCGGCCTTGCGGAAGCCCACCTACGAGCAGTACTTC. The J gene is TRBJ2-7, the V gene TRBV11-2; no definite D call. CDR3 length equals 16 residues. Germline assignment: CDR1 SGHAT and CDR2 FQNNGV. V was clipped by 4 bases and J by 2 bases, with 18 bases between them.

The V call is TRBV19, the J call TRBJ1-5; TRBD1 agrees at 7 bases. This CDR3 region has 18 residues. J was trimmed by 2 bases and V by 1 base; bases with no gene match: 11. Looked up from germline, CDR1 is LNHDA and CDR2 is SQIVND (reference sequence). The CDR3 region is CASSIGQGGSTGNQPQHF. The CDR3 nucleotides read TGTGCCAGTAGTATAGGACAGGGTGGGAGTACGGGCAATCAGCCCCAGCATTTT. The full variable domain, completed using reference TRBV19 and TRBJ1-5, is DGGITQSPKYLFRKEGQNVTLSCEQNLNHDAMYWYRQDPGQGLRLIYYSQIVNDFQKGDIAEGYSVSREKKESFPLTVTSAQKNPTAFYLCASSIGQGGSTGNQPQHFGDGTRLSIL.

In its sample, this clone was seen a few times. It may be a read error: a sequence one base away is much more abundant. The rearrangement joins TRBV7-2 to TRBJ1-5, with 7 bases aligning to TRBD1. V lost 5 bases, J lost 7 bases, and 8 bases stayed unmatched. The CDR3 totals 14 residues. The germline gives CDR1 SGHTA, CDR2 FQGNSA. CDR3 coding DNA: TGTGCCAGCAGCCAAGACAGGGTTGGGCAGCCCCAGCATTTT. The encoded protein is CASSQDRVGQPQHF.

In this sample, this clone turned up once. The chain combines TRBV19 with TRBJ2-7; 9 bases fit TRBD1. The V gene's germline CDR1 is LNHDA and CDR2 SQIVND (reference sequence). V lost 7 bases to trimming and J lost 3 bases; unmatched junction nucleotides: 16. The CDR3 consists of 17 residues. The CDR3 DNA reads TGTGCCAGTACCCCTCGGGCTGGGACAGGGTTATACTACGAGCAGTACTTC. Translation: CASTPRAGTGLYYEQYF.

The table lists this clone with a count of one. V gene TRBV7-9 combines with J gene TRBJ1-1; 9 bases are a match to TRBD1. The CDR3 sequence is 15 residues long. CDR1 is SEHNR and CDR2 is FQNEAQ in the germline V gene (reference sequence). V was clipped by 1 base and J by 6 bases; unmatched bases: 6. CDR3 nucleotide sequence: TGTGCCAGCAGCTTAGGGGGACAGGGTTTTGCTGAAGCTTTCTTT. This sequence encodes CASSLGGQGFAEAFF.

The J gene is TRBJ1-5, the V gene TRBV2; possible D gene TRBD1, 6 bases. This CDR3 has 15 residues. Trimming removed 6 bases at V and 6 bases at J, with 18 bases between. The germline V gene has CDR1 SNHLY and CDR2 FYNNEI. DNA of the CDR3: TGTGCCAGCAGGCCGGGGGCAGGGGCCGGTCAGCCCCAGCATTTT. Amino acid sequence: CASRPGAGAGQPQHF.

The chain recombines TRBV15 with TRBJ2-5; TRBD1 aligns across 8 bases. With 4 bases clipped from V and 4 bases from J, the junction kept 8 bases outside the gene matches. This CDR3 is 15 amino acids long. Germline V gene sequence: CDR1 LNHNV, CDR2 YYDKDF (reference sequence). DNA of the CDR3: TGTGCCACCAGCACGGACAGGGCAAGAGTAGAGACCCAGTACTTC. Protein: CATSTDRARVETQYF. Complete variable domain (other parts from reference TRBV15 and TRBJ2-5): DAMVIQNPRYQVTQFGKPVTLSCSQTLNHNVMYWYQQKSSQAPKLLFHYYDKDFNNEADTPDNFQSRRPNTSFCFLDIRSPGLGDTAMYLCATSTDRARVETQYFGPGTRLLVL.

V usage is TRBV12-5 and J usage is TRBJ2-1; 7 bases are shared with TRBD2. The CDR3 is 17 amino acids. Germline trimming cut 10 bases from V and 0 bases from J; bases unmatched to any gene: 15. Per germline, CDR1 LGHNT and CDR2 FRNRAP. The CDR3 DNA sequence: TGTGCTATGGGCGGGGGTCCAACCCAAAGCTCCTACAATGAGCAGTTCTTC. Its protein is CAMGGGPTQSSYNEQFF.

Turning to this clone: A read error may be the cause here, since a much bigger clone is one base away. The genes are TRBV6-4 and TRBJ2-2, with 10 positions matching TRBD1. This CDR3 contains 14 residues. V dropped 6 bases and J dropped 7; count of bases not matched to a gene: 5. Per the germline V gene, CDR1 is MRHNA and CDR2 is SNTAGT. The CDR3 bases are TGTGCCAGCAGAGGACAGGGGGACATCGGGGAGCTGTTTTTT. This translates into CASRGQGDIGELFF.

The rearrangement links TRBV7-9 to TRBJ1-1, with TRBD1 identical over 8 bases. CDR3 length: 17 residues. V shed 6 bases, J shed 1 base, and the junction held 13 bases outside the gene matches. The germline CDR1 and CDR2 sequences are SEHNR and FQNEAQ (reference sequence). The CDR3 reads CASSPRANRGKNTEAFF. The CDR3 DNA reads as TGTGCCAGCAGTCCTCGGGCCAACAGGGGGAAGAACACTGAAGCTTTCTTT.

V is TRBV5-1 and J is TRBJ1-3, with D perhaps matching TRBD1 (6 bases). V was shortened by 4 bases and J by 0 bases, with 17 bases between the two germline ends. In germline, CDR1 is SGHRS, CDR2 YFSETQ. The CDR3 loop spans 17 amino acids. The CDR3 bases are TGCGCCAGCAGCCTCATGACAGGTACAACCTCTGGAAACACCATATATTTT. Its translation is CASSLMTGTTSGNTIYF. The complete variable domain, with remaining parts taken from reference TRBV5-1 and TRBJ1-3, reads KAGVTQTPRYLIKTRGQQVTLSCSPISGHRSVSWYQQTPGQGLQFLFEYFSETQRNKGNFPGRFSGRQFSNSRSEMNVSTLELGDSALYLCASSLMTGTTSGNTIYFGEGSWLTVV.

CDR3 bases: TGTGCCAGCAGGAAGGGACAGGGCGAGCAGTACTTC. Its protein product is CASRKGQGEQYF. The rearrangement uses TRBV28 and TRBJ2-7; the match to TRBD1 covers 9 bases. Looked up from germline, CDR1 is MDHEN and CDR2 is SYDVKM. V lost 6 bases to trimming and J lost 6 bases; unmatched junction nucleotides: 3. This CDR3 is 12 amino acids long.

This CDR3 reads CASGEGGAKNIQYF. The DNA for the CDR3 is TGTGCCAGCGGGGAGGGCGGAGCCAAAAACATTCAGTACTTC. V is TRBV2 and J is TRBJ2-4; 7 bases match TRBD2. The germline gives CDR1 SNHLY, CDR2 FYNNEI. The CDR3 loop spans 14 amino acids. V shed 8 bases, J shed 0 bases, and the junction held 4 bases outside the gene matches.

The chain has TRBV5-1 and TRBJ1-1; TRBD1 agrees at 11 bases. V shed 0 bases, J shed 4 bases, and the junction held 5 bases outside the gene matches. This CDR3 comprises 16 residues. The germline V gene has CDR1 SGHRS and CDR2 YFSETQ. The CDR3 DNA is TGCGCCAGCAGCTTGGCCTTGGACAGGGGGCTCACTGAAGCTTTCTTT. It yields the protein CASSLALDRGLTEAFF.

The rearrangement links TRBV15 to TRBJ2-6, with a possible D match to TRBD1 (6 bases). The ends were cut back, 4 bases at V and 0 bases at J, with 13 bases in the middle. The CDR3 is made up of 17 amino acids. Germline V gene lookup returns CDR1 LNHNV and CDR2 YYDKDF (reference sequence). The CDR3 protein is CATSNPTGSSGANVLTF. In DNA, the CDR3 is TGTGCCACCAGCAACCCCACAGGGAGCTCTGGGGCCAACGTCCTGACTTTC.

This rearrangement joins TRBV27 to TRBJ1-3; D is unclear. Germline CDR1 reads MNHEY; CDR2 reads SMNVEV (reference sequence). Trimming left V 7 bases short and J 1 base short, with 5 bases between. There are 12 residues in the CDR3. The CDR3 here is CASKSSGNTIYF. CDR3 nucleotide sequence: TGTGCCAGCAAGTCATCTGGAAACACCATATATTTT.

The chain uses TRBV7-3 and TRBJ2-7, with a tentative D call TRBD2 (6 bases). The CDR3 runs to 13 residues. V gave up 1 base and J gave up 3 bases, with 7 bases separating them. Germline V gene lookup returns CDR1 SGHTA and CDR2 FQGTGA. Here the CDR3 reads CASSLSSGYEQYF. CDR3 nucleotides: TGTGCCAGCAGCTTAAGTAGCGGCTACGAGCAGTACTTC. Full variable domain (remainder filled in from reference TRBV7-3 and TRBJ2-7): GAGVSQTPSNKVTEKGKYVELRCDPISGHTALYWYRQSLGQGPEFLIYFQGTGAADDSGLPNDRFFAVRPEGSVSTLKIQRTERGDSAVYLCASSLSSGYEQYFGPGTRLTVT.

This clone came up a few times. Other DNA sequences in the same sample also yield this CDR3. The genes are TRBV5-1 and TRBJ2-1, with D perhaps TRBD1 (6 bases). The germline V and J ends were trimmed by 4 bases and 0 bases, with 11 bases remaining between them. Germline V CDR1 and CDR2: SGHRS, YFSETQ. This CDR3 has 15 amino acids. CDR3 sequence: CASSKDSSSYNEQFF. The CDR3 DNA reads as TGCGCCAGCAGCAAGGACAGCAGCTCCTACAATGAGCAGTTCTTC.

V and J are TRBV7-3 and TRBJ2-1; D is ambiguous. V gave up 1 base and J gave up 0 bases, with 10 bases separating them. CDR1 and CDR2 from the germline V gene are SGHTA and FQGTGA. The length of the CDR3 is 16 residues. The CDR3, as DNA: TGTGCCAGCAGCTTAAGCCGTTCCGACTCCTACAATGAGCAGTTCTTC. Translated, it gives CASSLSRSDSYNEQFF.

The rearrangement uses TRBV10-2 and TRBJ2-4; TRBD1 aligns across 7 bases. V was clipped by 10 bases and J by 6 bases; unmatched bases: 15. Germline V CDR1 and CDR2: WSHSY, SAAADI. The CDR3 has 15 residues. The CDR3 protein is CATKGETGIGNIQYF. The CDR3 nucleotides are TGCGCCACCAAGGGGGAGACAGGGATCGGAAACATTCAGTACTTC.

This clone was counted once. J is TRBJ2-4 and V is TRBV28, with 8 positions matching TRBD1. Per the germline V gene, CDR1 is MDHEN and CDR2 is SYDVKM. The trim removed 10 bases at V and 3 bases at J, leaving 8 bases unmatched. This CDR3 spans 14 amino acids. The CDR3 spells CAITQGGVKNIQYF. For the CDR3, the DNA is TGTGCCATTACACAGGGGGGAGTCAAAAACATTCAGTACTTC.

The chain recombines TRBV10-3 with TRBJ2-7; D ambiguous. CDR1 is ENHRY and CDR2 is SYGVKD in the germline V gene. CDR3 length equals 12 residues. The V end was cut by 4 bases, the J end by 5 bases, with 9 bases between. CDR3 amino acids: CAISGYTNEQYF. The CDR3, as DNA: TGTGCCATCAGTGGATACACGAACGAGCAGTACTTC.

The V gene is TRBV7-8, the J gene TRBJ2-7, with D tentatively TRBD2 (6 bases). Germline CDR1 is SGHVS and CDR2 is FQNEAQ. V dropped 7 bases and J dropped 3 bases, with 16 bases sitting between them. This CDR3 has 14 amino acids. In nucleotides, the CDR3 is TGTGCCAGCAACGGGGGAGGCCGCTACTACGAGCAGTACTTC. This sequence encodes CASNGGGRYYEQYF.

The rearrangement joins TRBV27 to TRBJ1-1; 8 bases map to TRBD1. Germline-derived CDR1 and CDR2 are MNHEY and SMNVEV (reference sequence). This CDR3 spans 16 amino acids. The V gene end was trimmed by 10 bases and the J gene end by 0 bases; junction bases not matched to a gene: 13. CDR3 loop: CATFRIDRGLNTEAFF. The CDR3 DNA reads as TGTGCCACCTTTCGGATCGACAGGGGCCTGAACACTGAAGCTTTCTTT.

The CDR3 sequence: CASQVGNYNEQFF. CDR3 DNA: TGTGCCAGCCAAGTTGGGAATTACAATGAGCAGTTCTTC. The gene calls are TRBV2 and TRBJ2-1; D ambiguous. The CDR3 consists of 13 residues. Looked up from germline, CDR1 is SNHLY and CDR2 is FYNNEI. Trimming removed 8 bases from V and 4 bases from J, with 12 bases in between. The entire variable domain, with the rest obtained from reference TRBV2 and TRBJ2-1, is as follows: EPEVTQTPSHQVTQMGQEVILRCVPISNHLYFYWYRQILGQKVEFLVSFYNNEISEKSEIFDDQFSVERPDGSNFTLKIRSTKLEDSAMYFCASQVGNYNEQFFGPGTRLTVL.

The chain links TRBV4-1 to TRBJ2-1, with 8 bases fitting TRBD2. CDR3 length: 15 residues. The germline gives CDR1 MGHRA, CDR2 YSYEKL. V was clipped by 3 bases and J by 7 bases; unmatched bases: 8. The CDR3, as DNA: TGCGCCAGCAGCCAGCTACCGGGACTAGTAAATGAGCAGTTCTTC. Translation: CASSQLPGLVNEQFF.